Presented here are 32 T cell receptor beta chains from one specimen sequenced in a study of control samples from healthy donors and cancer patients. Assay: immunoSEQ multiplex PCR; the TCRdb copy retains only in-frame clones and omits some. The sample lists roughly 40,000 clones; roughly 85% were seen once. The material sequenced was blood. These TCRs come from a man between 60 and 75 years old in good health.

This sequence joins TRBV7-8 and TRBJ1-2; 9 bases agree with TRBD1. The germline CDR1 and CDR2 sequences are SGHVS and FQNEAQ. Unmatched junction bases numbered 3, after V lost 3 bases and J lost 4 bases. The CDR3 has 14 residues. Here the CDR3 reads CASSFRDRVYGYTF. Here the CDR3 DNA reads TGTGCCAGCAGCTTCCGGGACAGGGTCTATGGCTACACCTTC.

V is TRBV7-2 and J is TRBJ1-1; 7 bases are a match to TRBD1. This CDR3 region has 15 residues. Germline V CDR1 and CDR2: SGHTA, FQGNSA. Trimming took 3 bases from V and 1 from J; bases not matched to a gene: 5. As DNA, the CDR3 is TGTGCCAGCAGCTTTGACAGGGCGGGGAACACTGAAGCTTTCTTT. Its protein product is CASSFDRAGNTEAFF.

This sequence joins TRBV19 and TRBJ2-7, with D possibly TRBD2 on 5 matching bases. Trimming cost V 4 bases and J 2 bases, with 12 bases left between them. The CDR3 has 14 residues. The germline gives CDR1 LNHDA, CDR2 SQIVND (reference sequence). CDR3 in DNA: TGTGCCAGTAGTAAACGGACTCCGGCCTACGAGCAGTACTTC. Amino acids: CASSKRTPAYEQYF.

This chain links TRBV9 with TRBJ2-3; D is possibly TRBD1 or TRBD2 (6 bases each). CDR1 is SGDLS, CDR2 YYNGEE, per germline. The germline V and J ends were trimmed by 0 bases and 6 bases, with 17 bases remaining between them. This CDR3 is built from 16 residues. The CDR3 is CASSVGDVGGWDTQYF. The DNA of the CDR3 is TGTGCCAGCAGCGTAGGCGACGTGGGGGGCTGGGATACGCAGTATTTT.

The V gene is TRBV4-1, the J gene TRBJ1-6; D is unresolved. CDR1 is MGHRA, CDR2 YSYEKL, per germline. CDR3 length: 15 residues. The V gene lost 0 bases and the J gene lost 9 bases, with 12 bases spanning the gap. For the CDR3, the DNA is TGCGCCAGCAGCCAAGAAGAGCTCGGAGGTTCACCCCTCCACTTT. It translates to CASSQEELGGSPLHF.

The count of this clone is one. The CDR3 protein is CASGAGTNTEAFF. DNA of the CDR3: TGTGCCAGCGGGGCAGGGACAAACACTGAAGCTTTCTTT. The chain has TRBV7-2 and TRBJ1-1; D may be TRBD1 (6 bases). Germline values: CDR1 SGHTA, CDR2 FQGNSA. V was trimmed by 8 bases and J by 2 bases, leaving 12 bases between them. This CDR3 has 13 amino acids.

This clone appeared once. J is TRBJ1-5 and V is TRBV11-2, with unresolved D. Germline-derived CDR1 and CDR2 are SGHAT and FQNNGV. The CDR3 loop spans 16 amino acids. Between the trimmed V and J ends, which lost 1 base and 1 base, there was a span of 11 bases. The CDR3 region is CASSLGPGGSNQPQHF. The CDR3 DNA reads TGTGCCAGCAGCTTAGGCCCGGGTGGGAGCAATCAGCCCCAGCATTTT.

V is TRBV30 and J is TRBJ2-1, with 12 bases aligning to TRBD2. Germline-derived CDR1 and CDR2 are GTSNPN and SVGIG (reference sequence). CDR3 size: 14 residues. Losses at the gene ends were 5 bases for V and 6 bases for J; bases not matched to a gene: 5. The DNA for the CDR3 is TGTGCCTGGTTTAGACTAGCGGGAGTCAATGAGCAGTTCTTC. This translates into CAWFRLAGVNEQFF.

V is TRBV10-2 and J is TRBJ2-5, with unresolved D. This CDR3 contains 13 residues. Looked up from germline, CDR1 is WSHSY and CDR2 is SAAADI. V lost 3 bases to trimming and J lost 6 bases, with 11 bases between them. The CDR3 region is CASSDSPAQTQYF. The CDR3 DNA is TGCGCCAGCAGTGATTCACCAGCCCAGACCCAGTACTTC.

The V and J genes are TRBV28 and TRBJ1-3; no reliable D call. V was pared by 7 bases and J by 1 base, with 11 bases between. The CDR3 consists of 14 residues. Germline V gene sequence: CDR1 MDHEN, CDR2 SYDVKM. CDR3 sequence reads: CASNSVLSGNTIYF. CDR3 DNA sequence: TGTGCCAGCAATTCCGTCCTGTCTGGAAACACCATATATTTT.

The V gene is TRBV6-5, the J gene TRBJ2-5, with unresolved D. The V gene lost 3 bases and the J gene lost 5 bases, with 10 bases spanning the gap. Germline CDR1 MNHEY, CDR2 SVGAGI. The CDR3 consists of 13 residues. In DNA, the CDR3 is TGTGCCAGCAGTTATTCGGGTTGGGAGACCCAGTACTTC. Translation gives CASSYSGWETQYF.

The chain employs TRBV18 and TRBJ1-6, with 8 bases lining up with TRBD1. The CDR3 length is 17 residues. V was clipped by 5 bases and J by 0 bases; unmatched bases: 6. Germline CDR1 and CDR2: KGHSH and LQKENI. CDR3 loop: CASSSTGGGSYNSPLHF. The CDR3, as DNA: TGTGCCAGCTCATCAACAGGGGGTGGCTCCTATAATTCACCCCTCCACTTT.

This clone was seen more than once but under ten times. This sequence joins TRBV5-1 and TRBJ2-3; D possibly matches TRBD1 or TRBD2 (5 bases each). The CDR3 spans 16 residues. V was trimmed by 6 bases and J by 3 bases, leaving 20 bases between them. Germline V gene data show CDR1 as SGHRS and CDR2 as YFSETQ. CDR3 amino acids: CASTELPGRKTDTQYF. Written as DNA, the CDR3 is TGCGCCAGCACCGAGCTCCCGGGACGGAAAACAGATACGCAGTATTTT.

The chain joins TRBV28 to TRBJ1-4, with 10 bases that match TRBD1. The germline V gene has CDR1 MDHEN and CDR2 SYDVKM. Losses at the gene ends were 4 bases for V and 6 bases for J; bases not matched to a gene: 8. CDR3 size: 16 residues. The CDR3 region is CASSSKGDRGYEKLFF. The CDR3 coding sequence is TGTGCCAGCAGTTCGAAGGGGGACAGGGGTTATGAAAAACTGTTTTTT.

By share, this clone counts as medium-sized (0.01 to 0.1%). The chain employs TRBV2 and TRBJ1-2; tentatively, D is TRBD1 (6 bases). Germline V gene sequence: CDR1 SNHLY, CDR2 FYNNEI. This CDR3 region has 13 residues. The V end was cut by 10 bases, the J end by 8 bases, with 20 bases between. CDR3 bases: TGTGCCACCGATACTCCGGGGGCCGAAGGCTACACCTTC. Its translation is CATDTPGAEGYTF.

This clone was seen a few times. The gene calls are TRBV6-5 and TRBJ1-5, with a tentative D call TRBD1 (5 bases). CDR3 length: 14 residues. Germline V gene sequence: CDR1 MNHEY, CDR2 SVGAGI. V was clipped by 8 bases and J by 3 bases, with 14 bases between them. The CDR3 DNA follows: TGTGCCAGCGGTTGGGGCCAGAACAATCAGCCCCAGCATTTT. This sequence encodes CASGWGQNNQPQHF.

The chain combines TRBV18 with TRBJ2-1, with D perhaps given as TRBD1 or TRBD2 (5 bases each). Trimming pared 2 bases from V and 8 bases from J, leaving 10 bases between. Germline CDR1 is KGHSH and CDR2 is LQKENI. The CDR3 is 13 residues long. In nucleotides, the CDR3 is TGTGCCAGCTCACCATCCATGGGGGATGAGCAGTTCTTC. Translated, it gives CASSPSMGDEQFF.

The chain joins TRBV18 to TRBJ2-1; TRBD2 agrees at 9 bases. Looked up from germline, CDR1 is KGHSH and CDR2 is LQKENI. This CDR3 is built from 16 residues. With 1 base clipped from V and 6 bases from J, the junction kept 7 bases outside the gene matches. In nucleotides, the CDR3 is TGTGCCAGCTCACCACTAGGGCGGGGGGGCCCCAATGAGCAGTTCTTC. This encodes CASSPLGRGGPNEQFF.

The chain recombines TRBV2 with TRBJ2-6; D uncertain. Germline values: CDR1 SNHLY, CDR2 FYNNEI. The CDR3 has 18 amino acids. V lost 4 bases and J lost 0, with 16 bases in between. The CDR3 spells CASSVSLEFLSGANVLTF. The CDR3, as DNA: TGTGCCAGCAGTGTGTCTCTGGAGTTTCTCTCTGGGGCCAACGTCCTGACTTTC.

The chain carries TRBV6-2 or TRBV6-3 and TRBJ2-1; D gene uncertain. The CDR3 is 12 residues long. Germline CDR1 is MNHEY and CDR2 is SVGEGT. V was pared by 5 bases and J by 12 bases, with 14 bases between. CDR3 sequence (DNA): TGTGCCAGCAGTCAAGGCCCGATCCGGCAGTTCTTC. Encoded protein: CASSQGPIRQFF.

The V and J genes are TRBV28 and TRBJ2-7, with D hard to call. The germline gives CDR1 MDHEN, CDR2 SYDVKM. This CDR3 has 14 residues. Trimming took off 6 bases at V and 0 bases at J, with 12 bases between the two ends. CDR3 bases: TGTGCCAGCAGAGAGGTTGGAAGCTCCTACGAGCAGTACTTC. This translates into CASREVGSSYEQYF.

The genes are TRBV18 and TRBJ2-5; the match to TRBD1 covers 9 bases. CDR3 size: 15 residues. Germline CDR1 and CDR2: KGHSH and LQKENI. The J segment lost 6 bases and the V segment lost 0 bases, leaving 5 bases of the junction unmatched. This chain's CDR3 is CASSPPTGGEKTQYF. The CDR3 nucleotides read TGTGCCAGCTCACCACCAACAGGGGGCGAAAAGACCCAGTACTTC. Looking up the rest from reference TRBV18 and TRBJ2-5 gives the full variable domain: NAGVMQNPRHLVRRRGQEARLRCSPMKGHSHVYWYRQLPEEGLKFMVYLQKENIIDESGMPKERFSAEFPKEGPSILRIQQVVRGDSAAYFCASSPPTGGEKTQYFGPGTRLLVL.

The CDR3 protein is CASSQGSKQETQYF. CDR3 in DNA: TGTGCCAGCTCACAGGGTTCGAAGCAAGAGACCCAGTACTTC. The chain combines TRBV18 with TRBJ2-5; D is ambiguous. The CDR3 totals 14 residues. Trimming removed 4 bases from V and 2 bases from J, with 11 bases in between. Germline V gives CDR1 KGHSH, CDR2 LQKENI.

The chain combines TRBV19 with TRBJ1-5; D unclear. Trimming took 3 bases from V and 5 from J, leaving 5 bases between them. The CDR3 consists of 12 residues. Germline loops: CDR1 LNHDA, CDR2 SQIVND (reference sequence). The CDR3 here is CASSIIYQPQHF. The CDR3 nucleotides read TGTGCCAGTAGTATCATCTATCAGCCCCAGCATTTT.

This chain joins TRBV2 and TRBJ1-3, with a tentative D call TRBD1 (6 bases). Germline V CDR1 and CDR2: SNHLY, FYNNEI. The V and J ends lost 4 bases and 2 bases respectively, with 12 bases between them. CDR3 length equals 15 residues. For the CDR3, the DNA is TGTGCCAGCAGTGGGGGTGGGGGCCCTGGAAACACCATATATTTT. It specifies CASSGGGGPGNTIYF.

This chain joins TRBV4-2 and TRBJ2-2, with 10 bases that match TRBD2. This CDR3 spans 16 amino acids. Trimming took 1 base from V and 7 from J; bases not matched to a gene: 6. The V gene's germline CDR1 is LGHNA and CDR2 YNFKEQ. For the CDR3, the DNA is TGTGCCAGCAGCCAAGGTCGGCTAGCGGGAGTCGGGGAGCTGTTTTTT. Translating gives CASSQGRLAGVGELFF.

In this sample, this clone turned up many times. V gene TRBV14 combines with J gene TRBJ1-1; D gene unclear. V lost 4 bases, J lost 1 base, and 7 bases lay in between. Germline assignment: CDR1 SGHDN and CDR2 FVKESK. This CDR3 region has 13 residues. The CDR3 loop reads CASSLQGNTEAFF. The CDR3 bases are TGTGCCAGCAGCCTACAAGGGAACACTGAAGCTTTCTTT.

This clone was found once. The genes are TRBV7-3 and TRBJ1-1; TRBD1 agrees at 8 bases. The V and J ends lost 8 bases and 1 base, in that order; junction bases with no gene match: 6. This CDR3 is 14 amino acids long. Germline-derived CDR1 and CDR2 are SGHTA and FQGTGA. CDR3 sequence reads: CASSRQGPNTEAFF. CDR3 in DNA: TGTGCCAGCTCCCGACAGGGGCCGAACACTGAAGCTTTCTTT.

The chain couples TRBV6-2 or TRBV6-3 to TRBJ1-2; no clear D gene. Deletions cut 0 bases from V and 8 bases from J, with 10 bases between. The CDR3 is made up of 13 amino acids. CDR1 is MNHEY and CDR2 is SVGEGT in the germline V gene. The CDR3 sequence: CASSYSGFWGYTF. DNA for the CDR3: TGTGCCAGCAGTTACTCTGGCTTTTGGGGCTACACCTTC.

The CDR3 coding sequence is TGTGCCAGCAGTTCCCTGGGAGCGGGACAGCGCGGTGAAGCTTTCTTT. Its protein product is CASSSLGAGQRGEAFF. V is TRBV27 and J is TRBJ1-1; 7 positions match TRBD1. Losses at the gene ends were 4 bases for V and 7 bases for J; bases not matched to a gene: 15. Germline CDR1 and CDR2: MNHEY and SMNVEV (reference sequence). This CDR3 region has 16 residues.

The chain carries TRBV5-1 and TRBJ1-6; D uncertain. The CDR3 is 13 residues long. V was cut by 0 bases and J by 7 bases, with 5 bases left in between. CDR1 is SGHRS and CDR2 is YFSETQ in the germline V gene. The DNA for the CDR3 is TGCGCCAGCAGCTTGGGGAGAAATTCACCCCTCCACTTT. This sequence encodes CASSLGRNSPLHF.

V gene TRBV7-8 combines with J gene TRBJ1-6; D is possibly TRBD1 (5 bases). Per germline, CDR1 SGHVS and CDR2 FQNEAQ. CDR3 length: 14 amino acids. With 5 bases removed from V and 5 bases from J, the gap between germline ends came to 10 bases. The CDR3 here is CASSHRQNNSPLHF. The CDR3 DNA reads TGTGCCAGCAGCCACCGACAGAATAATTCACCCCTCCACTTT.